What follows are 32 T cell receptor beta chains derived from one specimen sequenced in a study of beta chain features in type 1 diabetes. Study-wide points: TCRB CDR3s from Type 1 diabetes patients were moderately but significantly shorter in all four CD4+ subsets.

Since all of the isolated RNA was reverse transcribed, expressed TCRB transcripts were what got sequenced. Only in-frame clones appear in the TCRdb table, and some are missing; sequencing was by immunoSEQ multiplex PCR. Among over 650,000 clones listed, 11% to 15% were seen once. What these receptors recognize is not known. The material sequenced was naive CD4+ T cells from blood. These receptors originate from a man in his late teens or twenties with type 1 diabetes.

The chain is built from TRBV21-1 and TRBJ2-5; whether TRBD2, the table's D call, matches the DNA was not checked. TRBV21-1 is reported as a pseudogene. The CDR3 length is 15 residues. This chain's CDR3 is CARTKCPRLEETQYF. As DNA, the CDR3 is TGTGCCAGAACCAAATGCCCCCGACTAGAGGAGACCCAGTACTTC.

This sequence joins TRBV19 and TRBJ2-1; a possible D gene is TRBD2 (6 bases). CDR3 size: 15 residues. The V end was cut by 5 bases, the J end by 5 bases, with 16 bases between. From germline, CDR1 is LNHDA and CDR2 SQIVND (reference sequence). This CDR3 reads CASSPTGRYDNEQFF. CDR3 bases: TGTGCCAGTAGTCCGACGGGGAGGTATGACAATGAGCAGTTCTTC.

This chain joins TRBV2 and TRBJ1-2; 8 bases are a match to TRBD1. The CDR3 loop spans 14 amino acids. Germline lookup yields CDR1 SNHLY and CDR2 FYNNEI. Losses at the gene ends were 7 bases for V and 3 bases for J; bases not matched to a gene: 7. CDR3 sequence: CASTLDRVDYGYTF. The CDR3 DNA follows: TGTGCCAGCACCTTGGACAGGGTTGACTATGGCTACACCTTC.

The sample holds a few counts of this clone. At the DNA level, this CDR3 is encoded by other sequences in the same sample as well. The chain couples TRBV29-1 to TRBJ2-3; 8 bases line up with TRBD2. The V gene end was trimmed by 5 bases and the J gene end by 1 base; junction bases not matched to a gene: 2. CDR1 is SQVTM, CDR2 ANQGSEA, per germline. The length of the CDR3 is 13 residues. The CDR3 loop reads CSVRREGTDTQYF. The CDR3 nucleotides read TGCAGCGTTCGGCGGGAGGGCACAGATACGCAGTATTTT.

This clone has a handful of counts. The V call is TRBV11-2, the J call TRBJ1-5, with D tentatively TRBD1 (5 bases). The CDR3 consists of 14 residues. Germline V gene lookup returns CDR1 SGHAT and CDR2 FQNNGV. The ends were cut back, 3 bases at V and 3 bases at J, with 9 bases in the middle. The CDR3 region is CASSFDSSNQPQHF. In nucleotides, the CDR3 is TGTGCCAGCAGCTTCGACAGTTCCAATCAGCCCCAGCATTTT. The variable domain in full, with the rest retrieved from reference TRBV11-2 and TRBJ1-5, is EAGVAQSPRYKIIEKRQSVAFWCNPISGHATLYWYQQILGQGPKLLIQFQNNGVVDDSQLPKDRFSAERLKGVDSTLKIQPAKLEDSAVYLCASSFDSSNQPQHFGDGTRLSIL.

This clone came up a few times. Written as DNA, the CDR3 is TGTGCCAGCAGCAAGGACGGTCCGGGATCACGGGAGACCCAGTACTTC. This encodes CASSKDGPGSRETQYF. The rearrangement joins TRBV7-9 to TRBJ2-5, with D possibly being TRBD2 (5 bases). Trimming removed 5 bases at V and 5 bases at J, with 21 bases between. Germline CDR1 and CDR2: SEHNR and FQNEAQ (reference sequence). The CDR3 loop spans 16 amino acids.

This CDR3 is CASNAGGRGRSDTQYF. DNA for the CDR3: TGTGCCAGCAACGCCGGGGGGAGGGGTAGGTCAGATACGCAGTATTTT. The chain recombines TRBV5-4 with TRBJ2-3, with 7 bases identical to TRBD2. V dropped 6 bases and J dropped 4; count of bases not matched to a gene: 14. The CDR3 is 16 amino acids. Germline-derived CDR1 and CDR2 are SGHNT and YYREEE (reference sequence). Supplemented by reference TRBV5-4 and TRBJ2-3, the full variable domain reads ETGVTQSPTHLIKTRGQQVTLRCSSQSGHNTVSWYQQALGQGPQFIFQYYREEENGRGNFPPRFSGLQFPNYSSELNVNALELDDSALYLCASNAGGRGRSDTQYFGPGTRLTVL.

In its sample, this clone was seen a few times. The sample has other DNA sequences that encode this CDR3 too. The chain combines TRBV7-2 with TRBJ2-5; TRBD1 matches 7 bases. Per the germline V gene, CDR1 is SGHTA and CDR2 is FQGNSA. Trimming took 5 bases from V and 1 from J; bases not matched to a gene: 4. The CDR3 consists of 14 residues. Here the CDR3 DNA reads TGTGCCAGCAGCCGGGACAGTAGCCAAGAGACCCAGTACTTC. It yields the protein CASSRDSSQETQYF.

This clone has more than one count but fewer than ten. CDR3 nucleotides: TGTGCCTGGAATCCCATGGGCGGCCCGTCCTACGAGCAGTACTTC. Translating it yields CAWNPMGGPSYEQYF. The J gene is TRBJ2-7, the V gene TRBV30; no clear D gene. This CDR3 spans 15 amino acids. V lost 4 bases, J lost 1 base, and 17 bases lay in between. Germline V CDR1 and CDR2: GTSNPN, SVGIG (reference sequence).

The V gene is TRBV29-1, the J gene TRBJ1-4; D remains ambiguous. The CDR3 runs to 11 residues. Germline-derived CDR1 and CDR2 are SQVTM and ANQGSEA. CDR3 protein: CSYWREEKLFF. In nucleotides, the CDR3 is TGCAGTTATTGGAGAGAGGAAAAACTGTTTTTT.

This clone was found a few times. The chain links TRBV7-2 to TRBJ2-7; 10 nucleotides align to TRBD1. The CDR3 extends over 15 amino acids. With 4 bases clipped from V and 9 bases from J, the junction kept 12 bases outside the gene matches. Germline CDR1 is SGHTA and CDR2 is FQGNSA. The CDR3 spells CASSSYVTGGSAQYF. The CDR3 nucleotides are TGTGCCAGCAGCTCTTACGTGACAGGGGGCTCTGCGCAGTACTTC.

In its sample, this clone was seen a few times. The rearrangement uses TRBV28 and TRBJ2-1; D gene unclear. CDR3 size: 12 residues. Between the trimmed V and J ends, which lost 9 bases and 0 bases, there was a span of 6 bases. The V gene's germline CDR1 is MDHEN and CDR2 SYDVKM. CDR3 DNA: TGTGCCAGTGTCGGCTCCTACAATGAGCAGTTCTTC. It translates to CASVGSYNEQFF.

There are a few counts of this clone. V and J are TRBV6-5 and TRBJ1-2, with TRBD1 as a possible D gene (5 bases). The CDR3 totals 14 residues. The ends were cut back, 2 bases at V and 4 bases at J, with 11 bases in the middle. CDR1 is MNHEY, CDR2 SVGAGI, per germline. The CDR3 coding sequence is TGTGCCAGCAGTTACGAGGGGCAGGTCTATGGCTACACCTTC. It yields the protein CASSYEGQVYGYTF.

This clone was counted a few times. The rearrangement uses TRBV29-1 and TRBJ2-1, with D perhaps TRBD2 (6 bases). The V gene's germline CDR1 is SQVTM and CDR2 ANQGSEA. CDR3 length: 13 residues. V was pared by 8 bases and J by 1 base, with 12 bases between. CDR3 loop: CSSGGDSYNEQFF. DNA for the CDR3: TGCAGCTCGGGCGGGGATTCCTACAATGAGCAGTTCTTC.

The chain has TRBV28 and TRBJ1-6; maybe TRBD1 (6 bases). Trimming left V 1 base short and J 11 bases short, with 18 bases between. From germline, CDR1 is MDHEN and CDR2 SYDVKM. This CDR3 is built from 16 residues. CDR3 bases: TGTGCCAGCAGTTTATATTTTCATCCAGGGGTTCCACCCCTCCACTTT. This sequence encodes CASSLYFHPGVPPLHF.

This clone turned up a few times. The V call is TRBV2, the J call TRBJ2-7; no definite D call. CDR1 SNHLY and CDR2 FYNNEI come from the germline V gene. Trimming cost V 8 bases and J 3 bases, with 8 bases left between them. The CDR3 is 11 residues long. CDR3 sequence (DNA): TGTGCCAGCCTGTTGGGCTACGAGCAGTACTTC. It encodes CASLLGYEQYF.

This clone was picked up a small number of times. The CDR3 bases are TGTGCCAGCAGGGAGACAGGTATCTACAATCAGCCCCAGCATTTT. Encoded protein: CASRETGIYNQPQHF. The J gene is TRBJ1-5, the V gene TRBV25-1; D might be TRBD1 (6 bases). Trimming shortened V by 6 bases and J by 3 bases, and 15 bases separated the two germline ends. The CDR3 runs 15 residues. Germline-derived CDR1 and CDR2 are MGHDK and SYGVNS.

V and J are TRBV28 and TRBJ1-2; 8 nucleotides agree with TRBD1. The junction had 9 bases not matched to a gene; V was cut back by 8 bases and J by 1 base. This CDR3 spans 15 amino acids. Germline V gives CDR1 MDHEN, CDR2 SYDVKM. The CDR3 loop is CASVNAGGHNYGYTF. The CDR3, as DNA: TGTGCCAGCGTAAACGCAGGGGGCCATAACTATGGCTACACCTTC.

J is TRBJ1-4 and V is TRBV5-4, with 8 nucleotides matching TRBD1. The CDR3 spans 16 residues. Looked up from germline, CDR1 is SGHNT and CDR2 is YYREEE (reference sequence). V lost 0 bases to trimming and J lost 5 bases; unmatched junction nucleotides: 6. This CDR3 is CASSLGGQGRNEKLFF. The CDR3 DNA reads TGTGCCAGCAGCTTGGGCGGACAGGGCCGGAATGAAAAACTGTTTTTT.

V gene TRBV4-1 combines with J gene TRBJ1-1; 7 bases fit TRBD1. The CDR3 is made up of 16 amino acids. With 4 bases clipped from V and 0 bases from J, the junction kept 8 bases outside the gene matches. Germline CDR1 is MGHRA and CDR2 is YSYEKL. DNA for the CDR3: TGCGCCAGCAGCCCGAACGAGGGGGCGTTGAACACTGAAGCTTTCTTT. Amino acid sequence: CASSPNEGALNTEAFF.

Only a few counts were recorded for this clone. The CDR3 DNA reads as TGTGCCAGCAGCCTACAGCCAGGGGCGGACACTGAAGCTTTCTTT. It specifies CASSLQPGADTEAFF. The chain has TRBV7-2 and TRBJ1-1; weak D call: TRBD1 (6 bases). The V gene's germline CDR1 is SGHTA and CDR2 FQGNSA. V was pared by 5 bases and J by 3 bases, with 16 bases between. CDR3 length: 15 amino acids.

The rearrangement links TRBV20-1 to TRBJ2-1; TRBD1 aligns across 7 bases. This CDR3 is built from 11 residues. Germline lookup yields CDR1 DFQATT and CDR2 SNEGSKA (reference sequence). The CDR3 DNA reads as TGCAGAGGGGACAGTCACAATGAGCAGTTCTTC. Translated: CRGDSHNEQFF.

The V gene is TRBV25-1, the J gene TRBJ2-1; no definite D call. Germline V gene lookup returns CDR1 MGHDK and CDR2 SYGVNS. This CDR3 has 15 amino acids. V was shortened by 2 bases and J by 0 bases, with 8 bases between the two germline ends. CDR3 in amino acids: CASSERESSYNEQFF. As DNA, the CDR3 is TGTGCCAGCAGTGAACGTGAGAGCTCCTACAATGAGCAGTTCTTC.

The chain recombines TRBV6-5 with TRBJ1-5; D may be TRBD1 (6 bases). Trimming removed 2 bases at V and 7 bases at J, with 9 bases between. Germline V gene sequence: CDR1 MNHEY, CDR2 SVGAGI. This CDR3 spans 13 amino acids. CDR3 nucleotides: TGTGCCAGCAGTTACGGGGGACAACAGCCCCAGCATTTT. It yields the protein CASSYGGQQPQHF.

The chain combines TRBV18 with TRBJ2-5; 7 nucleotides agree with TRBD2. Germline-derived CDR1 and CDR2 are KGHSH and LQKENI. The CDR3 has 13 amino acids. The J segment lost 5 bases and the V segment lost 6 bases, leaving 6 bases of the junction unmatched. CDR3 loop: CASSPGLPETQYF. CDR3 DNA sequence: TGTGCCAGCTCCCCGGGACTACCCGAGACCCAGTACTTC.

The rearrangement uses TRBV30 and TRBJ1-2; D possibly corresponds to TRBD1 (5 bases). This CDR3 is built from 13 residues. Germline CDR1 is GTSNPN and CDR2 is SVGIG (reference sequence). V lost 8 bases, J lost 2 bases, and 15 bases lay in between. Written as DNA, the CDR3 is TGTGCCGGGACTAGTCCAGGGAACTATGGCTACACCTTC. Its translation: CAGTSPGNYGYTF.

V gene TRBV28 combines with J gene TRBJ1-4; no clear D. The germline V gene has CDR1 MDHEN and CDR2 SYDVKM. The V end was cut by 7 bases, the J end by 0 bases, with 9 bases between. This CDR3 is built from 14 residues. This CDR3 reads CASIPGATNEKLFF. CDR3 DNA sequence: TGTGCCAGCATCCCGGGTGCAACTAATGAAAAACTGTTTTTT.

The V call is TRBV19, the J call TRBJ1-1; 7 nucleotides agree with TRBD1. Germline V gene sequence: CDR1 LNHDA, CDR2 SQIVND (reference sequence). Germline trimming cut 6 bases from V and 4 bases from J; bases unmatched to any gene: 8. The CDR3 has 14 amino acids. In DNA, the CDR3 is TGTGCCAGTAGCGTGACAGGGCCCGGCACTGAAGCTTTCTTT. This sequence encodes CASSVTGPGTEAFF.

This clone was seen a few times. The chain employs TRBV21-1 and TRBJ1-2. TRBV21-1 is an annotated pseudogene. The CDR3 spans 15 residues. In nucleotides, the CDR3 is TGTGCCAGCAGCAAAGAGGAGACAGGAGGGTATGGCTACACCTTC. Translating it yields CASSKEETGGYGYTF.

This sequence joins TRBV6-1 and TRBJ2-1, with 12 bases aligning to TRBD2. V was clipped by 0 bases and J by 7 bases; unmatched bases: 7. The CDR3 length is 17 residues. The germline V gene encodes CDR1 MNHNS and CDR2 SASEGT. The CDR3 protein is CASSEAGLAGLRNEQFF. The CDR3 DNA reads as TGTGCCAGCAGTGAAGCGGGACTAGCGGGCCTACGGAATGAGCAGTTCTTC.

This clone turned up a few times. The chain's CDR3 is CASSLGQGSYNEQFF. CDR3 sequence (DNA): TGCGCCAGCAGCTTGGGGCAGGGCTCCTACAATGAGCAGTTCTTC. The chain couples TRBV5-1 to TRBJ2-1; TRBD1 is a possible D gene (5 bases). Trimming removed 0 bases at V and 0 bases at J, with 7 bases between. CDR1 is SGHRS and CDR2 is YFSETQ in the germline V gene. This CDR3 has 15 residues.

The genes are TRBV5-1 and TRBJ2-4; D not certain. Germline-derived CDR1 and CDR2 are SGHRS and YFSETQ. This CDR3 is 14 amino acids long. Trimming took off 2 bases at V and 5 bases at J, with 11 bases between the two ends. The CDR3 coding sequence is TGCGCCAGCAGCTTTAACAGTGTCCAAAACATTCAGTACTTC. Its translation is CASSFNSVQNIQYF.